This T cell receptor (beta chain) was sequenced in a study of naive and memory T cell subsets. TCR cDNA received a 3' ligated oligonucleotide that carried a UMI. Whole-blood samples were around 2.5 ml of peripheral blood from healthy adult volunteers. Unsorted total RNA, 1 to 1000 ng, was DNase treated before reverse transcription. This clonotype has a handful of counts. Its antigen remains unidentified. Amplification of ligated cDNA took four PCR rounds with SP2 and nested alpha and beta constant primers. Blood and skin TCR RNA was reverse transcribed with alpha and beta constant primers. In TCRdb, the 5' RACE reads were re-called with MiXCR into one record per CDR3 protein. The repertoire holds about 48,000 distinct CDR3 sequences, with approximately 4.5% as singletons. Overall study findings and caveats: This RNA-based method may be sensitive to activation-related transcript changes.

The germline gives CDR1 SQVTM, CDR2 ANQGSEA. The CDR3 is made up of 14 amino acids. V shed 4 bases, J shed 1 base, and the junction held 2 bases outside the gene matches. This TCR derives from a female donor in good health. The chain is built from TRBV29-1 and TRBJ2-5; TRBD2 aligns across 11 bases. The CDR3 sequence: CSVGLAGIQETQYF. CDR3 sequence (DNA): TGCAGCGTTGGACTAGCGGGAATCCAAGAGACCCAGTACTTC.